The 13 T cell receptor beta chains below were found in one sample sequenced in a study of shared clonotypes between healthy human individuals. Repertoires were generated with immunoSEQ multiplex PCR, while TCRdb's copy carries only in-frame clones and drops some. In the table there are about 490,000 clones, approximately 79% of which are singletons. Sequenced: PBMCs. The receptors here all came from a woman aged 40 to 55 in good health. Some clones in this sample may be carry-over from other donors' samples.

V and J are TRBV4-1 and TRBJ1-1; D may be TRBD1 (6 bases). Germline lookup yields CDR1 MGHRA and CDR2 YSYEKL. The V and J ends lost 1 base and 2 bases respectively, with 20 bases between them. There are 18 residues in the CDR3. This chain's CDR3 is CASSQGIRTSGENTEAFF. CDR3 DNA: TGCGCCAGCAGCCAAGGAATAAGGACCTCAGGGGAAAACACTGAAGCTTTCTTT.

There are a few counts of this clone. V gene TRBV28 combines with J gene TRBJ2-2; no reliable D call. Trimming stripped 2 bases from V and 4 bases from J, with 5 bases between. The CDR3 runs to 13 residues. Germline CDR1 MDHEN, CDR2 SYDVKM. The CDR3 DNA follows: TGTGCCAGCAGTTTACCGGGCACCGGGGAGCTGTTTTTT. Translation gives CASSLPGTGELFF.

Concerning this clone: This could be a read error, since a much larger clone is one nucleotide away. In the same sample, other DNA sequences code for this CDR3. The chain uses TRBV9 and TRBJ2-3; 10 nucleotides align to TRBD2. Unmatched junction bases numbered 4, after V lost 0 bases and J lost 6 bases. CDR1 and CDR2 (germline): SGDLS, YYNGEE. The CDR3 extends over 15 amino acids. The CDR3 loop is CASSVEGLAFDTQYF. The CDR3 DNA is TGTGCCAGCAGCGTAGAGGGACTAGCGTTCGATACGCAGTATTTT.

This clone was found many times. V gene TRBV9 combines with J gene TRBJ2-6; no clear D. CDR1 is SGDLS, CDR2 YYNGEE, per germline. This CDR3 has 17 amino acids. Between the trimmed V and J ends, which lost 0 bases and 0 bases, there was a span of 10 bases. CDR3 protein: CASSVGHNPSGANVLTF. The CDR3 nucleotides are TGTGCCAGCAGCGTAGGTCACAATCCCTCTGGGGCCAACGTCCTGACTTTC.

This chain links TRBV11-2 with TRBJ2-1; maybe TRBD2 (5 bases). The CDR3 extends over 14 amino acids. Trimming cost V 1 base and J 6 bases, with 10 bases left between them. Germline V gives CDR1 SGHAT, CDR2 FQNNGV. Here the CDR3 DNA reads TGTGCCAGCAGCTTAGGTACTAGGTCCAATGAGCAGTTCTTC. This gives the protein CASSLGTRSNEQFF.

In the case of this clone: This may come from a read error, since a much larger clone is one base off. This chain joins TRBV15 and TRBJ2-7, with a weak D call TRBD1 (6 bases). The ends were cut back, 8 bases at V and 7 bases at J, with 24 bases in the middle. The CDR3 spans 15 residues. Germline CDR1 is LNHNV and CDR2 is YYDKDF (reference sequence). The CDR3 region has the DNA TGTGCCACCGGCCGAACCAGGGGCCTCCCCCAAGAGCAGTACTTC. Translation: CATGRTRGLPQEQYF.

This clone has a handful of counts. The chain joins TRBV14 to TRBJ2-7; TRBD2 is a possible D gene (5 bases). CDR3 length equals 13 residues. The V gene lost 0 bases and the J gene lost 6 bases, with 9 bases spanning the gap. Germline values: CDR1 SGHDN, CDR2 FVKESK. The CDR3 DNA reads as TGTGCCAGCAGCCAAGATCAGAGGGTCGAGCAGTACTTC. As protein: CASSQDQRVEQYF.

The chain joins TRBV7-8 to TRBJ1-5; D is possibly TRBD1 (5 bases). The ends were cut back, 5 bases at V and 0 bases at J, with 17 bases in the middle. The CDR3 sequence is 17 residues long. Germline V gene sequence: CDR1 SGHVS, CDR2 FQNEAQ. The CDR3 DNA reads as TGTGCCAGCAGCCCAACCGGACACCGCGATAGCAATCAGCCCCAGCATTTT. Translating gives CASSPTGHRDSNQPQHF.

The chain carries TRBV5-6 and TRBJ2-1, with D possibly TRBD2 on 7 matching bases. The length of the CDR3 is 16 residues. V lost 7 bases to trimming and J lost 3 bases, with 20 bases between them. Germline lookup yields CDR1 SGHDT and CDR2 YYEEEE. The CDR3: CASHEGGEPSYNEQFF. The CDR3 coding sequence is TGTGCCAGCCATGAAGGGGGGGAGCCAAGCTACAATGAGCAGTTCTTC. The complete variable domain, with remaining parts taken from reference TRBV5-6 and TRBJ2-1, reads DAGVTQSPTHLIKTRGQQVTLRCSPKSGHDTVSWYQQALGQGPQFIFQYYEEEERQRGNFPDRFSGHQFPNYSSELNVNALLLGDSALYLCASHEGGEPSYNEQFFGPGTRLTVL.

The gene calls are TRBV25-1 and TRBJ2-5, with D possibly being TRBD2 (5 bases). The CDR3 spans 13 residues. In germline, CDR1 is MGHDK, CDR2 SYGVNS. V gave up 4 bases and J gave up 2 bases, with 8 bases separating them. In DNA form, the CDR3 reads TGTGCCAGCAGTGCCCGGGATCAAGAGACCCAGTACTTC. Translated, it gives CASSARDQETQYF.

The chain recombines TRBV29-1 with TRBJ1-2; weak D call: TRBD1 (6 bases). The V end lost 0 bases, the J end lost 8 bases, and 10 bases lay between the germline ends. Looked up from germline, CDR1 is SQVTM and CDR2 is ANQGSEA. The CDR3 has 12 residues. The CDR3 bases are TGCAGCGTTGAAGAGGGGGCGGTAGGCTACACCTTC. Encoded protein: CSVEEGAVGYTF. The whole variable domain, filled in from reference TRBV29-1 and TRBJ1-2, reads SAVISQKPSRDICQRGTSLTIQCQVDSQVTMMFWYRQQPGQSLTLIATANQGSEATYESGFVIDKFPISRPNLTFSTLTVSNMSPEDSSIYLCSVEEGAVGYTFGSGTRLTVV.

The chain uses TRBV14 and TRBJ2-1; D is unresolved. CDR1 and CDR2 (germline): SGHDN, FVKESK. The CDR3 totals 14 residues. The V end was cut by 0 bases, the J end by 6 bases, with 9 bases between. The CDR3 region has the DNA TGTGCCAGCAGCCAAGATTTAGTCGTCAATGAGCAGTTCTTC. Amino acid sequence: CASSQDLVVNEQFF.

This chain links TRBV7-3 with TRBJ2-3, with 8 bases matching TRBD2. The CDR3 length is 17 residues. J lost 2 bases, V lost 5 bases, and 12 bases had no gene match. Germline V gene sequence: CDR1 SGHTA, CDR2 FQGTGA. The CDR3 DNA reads TGTGCCAGCAGCCGGGGAGCGGGAGAGGGATCCACAGATACGCAGTATTTT. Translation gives CASSRGAGEGSTDTQYF.